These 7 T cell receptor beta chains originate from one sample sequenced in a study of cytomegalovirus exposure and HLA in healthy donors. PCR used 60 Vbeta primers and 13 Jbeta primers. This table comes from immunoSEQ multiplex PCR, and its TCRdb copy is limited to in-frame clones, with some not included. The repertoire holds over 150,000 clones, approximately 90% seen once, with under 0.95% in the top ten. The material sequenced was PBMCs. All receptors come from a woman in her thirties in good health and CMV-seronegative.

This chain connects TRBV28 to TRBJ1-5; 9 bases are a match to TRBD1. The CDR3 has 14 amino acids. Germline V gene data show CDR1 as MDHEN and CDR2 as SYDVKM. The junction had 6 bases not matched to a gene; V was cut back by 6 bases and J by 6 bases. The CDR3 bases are TGTGCCAGCAGCTGGACAGGGGAACGTCAGCCCCAGCATTTT. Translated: CASSWTGERQPQHF.

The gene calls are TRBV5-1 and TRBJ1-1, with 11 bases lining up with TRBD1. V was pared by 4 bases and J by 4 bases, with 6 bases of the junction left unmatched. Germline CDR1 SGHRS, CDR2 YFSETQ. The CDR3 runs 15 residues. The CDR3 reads CASSRGQGESTEAFF. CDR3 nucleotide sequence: TGCGCCAGCAGCCGGGGACAGGGGGAGAGCACTGAAGCTTTCTTT.

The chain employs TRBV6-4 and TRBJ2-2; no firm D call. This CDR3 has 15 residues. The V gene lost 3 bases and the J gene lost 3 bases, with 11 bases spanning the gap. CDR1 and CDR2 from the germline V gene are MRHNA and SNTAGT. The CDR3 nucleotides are TGTGCCAGCAGTGATTGGCCCCGTGACACCGGGGAGCTGTTTTTT. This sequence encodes CASSDWPRDTGELFF.

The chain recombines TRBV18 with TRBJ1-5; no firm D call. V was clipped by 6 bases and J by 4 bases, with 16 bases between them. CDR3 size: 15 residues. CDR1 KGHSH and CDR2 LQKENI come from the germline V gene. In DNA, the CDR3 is TGTGCCAGCTCTCCTTCCTTTGAGGGTAATCAGCCCCAGCATTTT. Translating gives CASSPSFEGNQPQHF.

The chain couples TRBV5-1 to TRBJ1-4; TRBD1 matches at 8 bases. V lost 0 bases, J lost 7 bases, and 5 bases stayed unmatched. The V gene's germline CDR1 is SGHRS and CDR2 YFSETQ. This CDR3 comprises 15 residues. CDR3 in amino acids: CASSLGTGIGEKLFF. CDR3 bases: TGCGCCAGCAGCTTGGGGACAGGGATAGGTGAAAAACTGTTTTTT.

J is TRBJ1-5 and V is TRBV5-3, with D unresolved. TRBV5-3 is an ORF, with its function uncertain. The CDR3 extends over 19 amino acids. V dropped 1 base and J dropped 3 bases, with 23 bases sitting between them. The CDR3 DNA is TGTGCCAGAAGCTTGTCGCCAATACTTCCTACAGAGCCCAATCAGCCCCAGCATTTT. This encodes CARSLSPILPTEPNQPQHF.

In DNA form, the CDR3 reads TGTGCCAGCAGCATCAAGGGGGGGGGTTCCTACGAGCAGTACTTC. The encoded protein is CASSIKGGGSYEQYF. The chain carries TRBV21-1 and TRBJ2-7; the table assigns TRBD2, which was not confirmed against the DNA. TRBV21-1 counts as a pseudogene. The CDR3 consists of 15 residues.